This TCR beta chain was identified during a study of T cells in Graves' hyperthyroidism and ophthalmopathy. Trimming removed 4 bases at V and 4 bases at J, with 10 bases between. CDR1 SGHTA and CDR2 FQGNSA come from the germline V gene. The CDR3 is made up of 13 amino acids. Ten or more counts support this clonotype. Amplified TCR beta CDR3 regions derived from RNA transcripts. TCR CDR3 regions were first amplified by RT-PCR with HTBI primers. A single record per CDR3 protein comes from TCRdb applying MiXCR to the multiplex PCR reads. The data show some 550,000 distinct CDR3 sequences, around 21% seen once.

The sequencing input was blood. The chain recombines TRBV7-2 with TRBJ1-2, with no clear D. This TCR came from a man younger than 35 with Graves' hyperthyroidism. Here the CDR3 DNA reads TGTGCCAGCAGCTCGCGACGGGGCTATGGCTACACCTTC. It translates to CASSSRRGYGYTF.